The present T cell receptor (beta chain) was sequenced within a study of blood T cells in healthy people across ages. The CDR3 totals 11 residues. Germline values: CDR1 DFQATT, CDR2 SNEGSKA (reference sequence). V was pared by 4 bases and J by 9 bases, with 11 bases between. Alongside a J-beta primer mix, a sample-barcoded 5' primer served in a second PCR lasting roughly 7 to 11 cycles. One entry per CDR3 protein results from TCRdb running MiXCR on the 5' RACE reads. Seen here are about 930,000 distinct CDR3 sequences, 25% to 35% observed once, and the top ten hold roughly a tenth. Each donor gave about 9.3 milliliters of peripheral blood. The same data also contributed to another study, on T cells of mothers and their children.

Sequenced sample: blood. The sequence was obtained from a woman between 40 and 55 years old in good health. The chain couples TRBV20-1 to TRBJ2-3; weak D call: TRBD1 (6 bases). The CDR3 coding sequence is TGCAGTGCTACAGGGGAATGGACGCAGTATTTT. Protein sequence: CSATGEWTQYF.